This TCR beta chain is from a study of cytomegalovirus exposure and HLA in healthy donors. Broader study findings: Reported findings show TCR beta sequences accurately forecast HLA-A and HLA-B alleles in most subjects. The study labeled 164 TCR beta chains cytomegalovirus-associated.

Regarding this clone: Its cognate antigen is unknown.

Primers for the PCR totalled 60 Vbeta and 13 Jbeta. Produced via immunoSEQ multiplex PCR; TCRdb's table is partial and in-frame only. The table includes 150,000 to 200,000 clones, around four fifths detected once. V was trimmed by 10 bases and J by 1 base, leaving 17 bases between them. The CDR3 is 14 amino acids. Germline V gives CDR1 MDHEN, CDR2 SYDVKM. Each donor was healthy, and each was a bone marrow donor. At collection, donors were nominally healthy, but unrecorded immune exposures were probable. The specimen was PBMCs. The V and J genes are TRBV28 and TRBJ2-7; D is possibly TRBD1 (6 bases). The sequence derives from a male donor in good health and CMV-seronegative. CDR3 in amino acids: CAIGRDITSYEQYF. Here the CDR3 DNA reads TGTGCCATCGGTCGGGACATTACGTCCTACGAGCAGTACTTC.